Included here is one TCR beta chain sequence, with context. Germline is not matched at one junction end, which may reflect a read error. The CDR3 has 18 amino acids. Germline loops: CDR1 LGHNA, CDR2 YSLEER. This specimen belongs to a study of molecular identifiers for immune sequencing clone quantification. TCRdb itself ran the PCR reads through MiXCR, one entry per CDR3 protein. The sample includes about half a million distinct CDR3 sequences, roughly 24% of them seen just once. The sample was naive CD8+ T cells from blood, with Jurkat cell RNA spiked in. This sample's subset: FACS-sorted CD8+CD4-CCR7+CD45RA+ naive T cells. The gene calls are TRBV4-3 and TRBJ2-1, with 9 positions matching TRBD2. The receptor comes from a human donor in good health. Some libraries in this study had Jurkat cell RNA spiked in. The CDR3 bases are TGCGCCAGCACCACGGGACTAGCAGGAGCGGGGCTGTACAATGCGCAATACTTC. Its translation: CASTTGLAGAGLYNAQYF.